This T cell receptor beta chain derives from a study of T cell responses to AZD1222 COVID-19 vaccine. Study-wide findings and caveats: Across the whole spike, CD4 TCRs peaked at regions 160-218 and 743-854. All repertoire sampling was performed exclusively after the peak T cell response.

The germline V and J ends were trimmed by 7 bases and 4 bases, with 22 bases remaining between them. There are 16 residues in the CDR3. CDR1 is LGHNA and CDR2 is YNFKEQ in the germline V gene. Sequencing was performed with immunoSEQ multiplex PCR; in TCRdb, only in-frame clones are kept and a portion is missing. The sample carries 100,000 to 150,000 clones, around 90% recorded once. Remarks on this clone: Its cognate antigen is unknown.

The input for sequencing was peripheral blood, taken on day 0 of AZD1222 vaccination. The J gene is TRBJ1-2, the V gene TRBV4-2; possibly TRBD1 for D (5 bases). This sequence was found in an adult in good health. The chain's CDR3 is CASTDALRDGTYGYTF. The DNA for the CDR3 is TGTGCCAGCACCGATGCTTTGAGGGACGGAACCTATGGCTACACCTTC.